One sample yielded the 20 T cell receptor beta chains listed below, sequenced in a study of T cells in Graves' hyperthyroidism and ophthalmopathy. RNA transcripts served as the template for amplifying TCR beta CDR3 regions. The TCR CDR3 was amplified in a first-round RT-PCR using the HTBI primer set. One entry per CDR3 protein, called by TCRdb with MiXCR from the multiplex PCR reads. The repertoire has around 700,000 distinct CDR3 sequences, approximately 36% of them found once; the top ten carry around 31%. The sample comprised blood. The receptors were gathered from a woman in her thirties or forties with Graves' hyperthyroidism.

This clonotype was seen at least ten times. The chain carries TRBV7-8 and TRBJ2-7; D perhaps matches TRBD1 (6 bases). The germline V and J ends were trimmed by 5 bases and 2 bases, with 16 bases remaining between them. The CDR3 is 15 residues long. Germline V CDR1 and CDR2: SGHVS, FQNEAQ. CDR3 DNA sequence: TGTGCCAGCAGCCGTAAGAGGACAGTCCCCTACGAGCAGTACTTC. Its translation: CASSRKRTVPYEQYF. The complete variable domain, with remaining parts taken from reference TRBV7-8 and TRBJ2-7, reads GAGVSQSPRYKVAKRGQDVALRCDPISGHVSLFWYQQALGQGPEFLTYFQNEAQLDKSGLPSDRFFAERPEGSVSTLKIQRTQQEDSAVYLCASSRKRTVPYEQYFGPGTRLTVT.

In regard to this clonotype: One junction end does not reproduce the germline sequence, and a read error may be involved. This chain links TRBV11-2 with TRBJ1-2; D is possibly TRBD1 (5 bases). The CDR3 runs to 18 residues. The germline V gene encodes CDR1 SGHAT and CDR2 FQNNGV. The chain's CDR3 is CASSPEGGGGATDYGYTF. CDR3 DNA sequence: TGCGCCAGCAGCCCCGAAGGAGGCGGCGGTGCGACAGACTATGGCTACACCTTC.

The sample holds many counts of this clonotype. This sequence joins TRBV2 and TRBJ1-5; D is ambiguous. There are 13 residues in the CDR3. CDR1 and CDR2 (germline): SNHLY, FYNNEI. Trimming took off 1 base at V and 5 bases at J, with 6 bases between the two ends. The DNA of the CDR3 is TGTGCCAGCAGTGAAGGACCATATCAGCCCCAGCATTTT. Protein product: CASSEGPYQPQHF.

This clonotype was recorded many times. Here the CDR3 reads CASSIDRPNTEAFF. Written as DNA, the CDR3 is TGCGCCAGCAGTATAGACAGGCCGAACACTGAAGCTTTCTTT. The V gene is TRBV10-1, the J gene TRBJ1-1, with a possible D match to TRBD1 (6 bases). V was cut by 5 bases and J by 1 base, with 11 bases left in between. Germline CDR1 reads WNHNN; CDR2 reads SYGVQD (reference sequence). The length of the CDR3 is 14 residues.

This CDR3 is CASSPRGYFAEKLFF. CDR3 nucleotide sequence: TGTGCCAGCTCACCACGGGGCTACTTCGCTGAAAAACTGTTTTTT. The rearrangement uses TRBV9 and TRBJ1-4, with D perhaps matching TRBD1 (5 bases). Per the germline V gene, CDR1 is SGDLS and CDR2 is YYNGEE. This CDR3 comprises 15 residues. V lost 7 bases, J lost 7 bases, and 20 bases lay in between.

Ten or more counts support this clonotype. The genes are TRBV2 and TRBJ2-6; 7 bases fit TRBD1. This CDR3 comprises 16 residues. V dropped 7 bases and J dropped 4; count of bases not matched to a gene: 10. Germline CDR1 reads SNHLY; CDR2 reads FYNNEI. The CDR3 coding sequence is TGTGCCAGCAATCGACAGGGTATCTCCGGGGCCAACGTCCTGACTTTC. Its translation: CASNRQGISGANVLTF. The full variable domain, completed using reference TRBV2 and TRBJ2-6, is EPEVTQTPSHQVTQMGQEVILRCVPISNHLYFYWYRQILGQKVEFLVSFYNNEISEKSEIFDDQFSVERPDGSNFTLKIRSTKLEDSAMYFCASNRQGISGANVLTFGAGSRLTVL.

This clonotype occurred many times. The CDR3 region has the DNA TGTGCCAGCAGTCCCAGGGATTGGCAGACCCAGTACTTC. Amino acid sequence: CASSPRDWQTQYF. The chain couples TRBV11-2 to TRBJ2-5; possibly TRBD1 for D (5 bases). This CDR3 has 13 residues. Trimming removed 6 bases at V and 6 bases at J, with 14 bases between. Germline loops: CDR1 SGHAT, CDR2 FQNNGV. Combining the CDR3 with reference TRBV11-2 and TRBJ2-5 gives the whole variable domain EAGVAQSPRYKIIEKRQSVAFWCNPISGHATLYWYQQILGQGPKLLIQFQNNGVVDDSQLPKDRFSAERLKGVDSTLKIQPAKLEDSAVYLCASSPRDWQTQYFGPGTRLLVL.

Comment on this clonotype: Given a much more abundant clone one base away, this may be a read error. The V call is TRBV5-4, the J call TRBJ2-6; D may be TRBD1 (5 bases). Germline-derived CDR1 and CDR2 are SGHNT and YYREEE (reference sequence). CDR3 size: 14 residues. The CDR3 protein is CASCPSTGAHVLTF. Here the CDR3 DNA reads TGTGCCAGCTGCCCCTCCACTGGGGCCCACGTCCTGACTTTC.

This clonotype was found a few times. The rearrangement uses TRBV4-1 and TRBJ2-7; 8 bases match TRBD1. Germline lookup yields CDR1 MGHRA and CDR2 YSYEKL. The V gene end was trimmed by 3 bases and the J gene end by 2 bases; junction bases not matched to a gene: 9. The CDR3 runs to 16 residues. The chain's CDR3 is CASSHGPGQVTYEQYF. In DNA form, the CDR3 reads TGCGCCAGCAGCCATGGACCGGGACAGGTCACCTACGAGCAGTACTTC.

Details on this clonotype: A much larger clone is a single base away; this may be a read error. The chain links TRBV6-4 to TRBJ1-5; D is possibly TRBD1 (5 bases). There are 14 residues in the CDR3. The germline V gene encodes CDR1 MRHNA and CDR2 SNTAGT. The CDR3 sequence is CACSVCRVYQPQHF. In DNA, the CDR3 is TGTGCCTGCAGTGTGTGCAGGGTCTATCAGCCCCAGCATTTT.

The chain has TRBV2 and TRBJ1-5; 10 bases agree with TRBD1. This CDR3 comprises 12 residues. Per germline, CDR1 SNHLY and CDR2 FYNNEI. Unmatched junction bases numbered 7, after V lost 6 bases and J lost 14 bases. CDR3 in DNA: TGTGCCAGCAGAGCGGGACAGGGGAACGAGCATTTT. This gives the protein CASRAGQGNEHF. Full variable domain (missing parts from reference TRBV2 and TRBJ1-5): EPEVTQTPSHQVTQMGQEVILRCVPISNHLYFYWYRQILGQKVEFLVSFYNNEISEKSEIFDDQFSVERPDGSNFTLKIRSTKLEDSAMYFCASRAGQGNEHFGDGTRLSIL.

This chain connects TRBV12-3 or TRBV12-4 to TRBJ1-1, with D uncertain. Trimming shortened V by 1 base and J by 8 bases, and 11 bases separated the two germline ends. The CDR3 has 13 residues. The CDR3 spells CASSLGDFPEAFF. CDR3 sequence (DNA): TGTGCCAGCAGTTTAGGAGATTTTCCGGAAGCTTTCTTT.

This clonotype occurred a few times. V is TRBV5-5 and J is TRBJ1-1, with D tentatively TRBD1 (5 bases). The CDR3 runs 13 residues. Trimming removed 3 bases from V and 6 bases from J, with 12 bases in between. Germline values: CDR1 SGHKS, CDR2 YYEKEE (reference sequence). The CDR3 bases are TGTGCCAGCAGCTACCTGGACATATCTGAAGCTTTCTTT. Protein: CASSYLDISEAFF.

This clonotype was observed a few times. This CDR3 reads CSARDELRVREAFF. Written as DNA, the CDR3 is TGCAGTGCTAGAGATGAATTAAGGGTACGTGAAGCTTTCTTT. V gene TRBV20-1 combines with J gene TRBJ1-1; D gene uncertain. This CDR3 spans 14 amino acids. Germline loops: CDR1 DFQATT, CDR2 SNEGSKA (reference sequence). Trimming left V 0 bases short and J 7 bases short, with 15 bases between.

A few counts support this clonotype. The chain joins TRBV5-4 to TRBJ1-1; D remains ambiguous. The V end lost 1 base, the J end lost 3 bases, and 10 bases lay between the germline ends. CDR1 and CDR2 from the germline V gene are SGHNT and YYREEE (reference sequence). CDR3 length equals 14 residues. CDR3 protein: CASSLRDGDTEAFF. For the CDR3, the DNA is TGTGCCAGCAGCTTGCGAGATGGCGACACTGAAGCTTTCTTT.

This clonotype showed up many times. The V and J genes are TRBV10-2 and TRBJ2-7; D tentatively fits TRBD1 or TRBD2 (6 bases each). The CDR3 spans 14 residues. With 0 bases removed from V and 5 bases from J, the gap between germline ends came to 11 bases. The germline gives CDR1 WSHSY, CDR2 SAAADI. The CDR3 DNA is TGCGCCAGCAGTGAGTCCGGGGGCGCAGACGAGCAGTACTTC. Its translation: CASSESGGADEQYF.

The sample holds many counts of this clonotype. The chain couples TRBV7-2 to TRBJ2-7, with a possible D match to TRBD1 (5 bases). V dropped 3 bases and J dropped 5 bases, with 17 bases sitting between them. CDR3 length: 15 residues. CDR1 SGHTA and CDR2 FQGNSA come from the germline V gene. The CDR3 sequence: CASSFGAHWNNEQYF. The CDR3, as DNA: TGTGCCAGCAGCTTTGGGGCCCACTGGAACAACGAGCAGTACTTC.

This chain uses TRBV5-1 with TRBJ2-6; D might be TRBD1 (5 bases). V lost 7 bases to trimming and J lost 1 base, with 18 bases between them. The CDR3 has 17 residues. The germline V gene has CDR1 SGHRS and CDR2 YFSETQ. The CDR3 nucleotides read TGCGCCAGCGGCCAGGGTGCCATACCTTCTGGGGCCAACGTCCTGACTTTC. This gives the protein CASGQGAIPSGANVLTF.

This clonotype was seen a handful of times. The chain employs TRBV12-3 or TRBV12-4 and TRBJ1-5; TRBD1 might be the D (6 bases). This CDR3 is 13 amino acids long. Trimming took off 5 bases at V and 7 bases at J, with 12 bases between the two ends. Written as DNA, the CDR3 is TGTGCCAGCAGTAACAGGGTGGGGCAGCCCCAGCATTTT. It is translated as CASSNRVGQPQHF.

The V and J genes are TRBV5-1 and TRBJ2-5; 16 bases line up with TRBD2. With V trimmed by 3 bases and J by 4 bases, 12 bases remained unmatched. The CDR3 consists of 19 residues. Germline lookup yields CDR1 SGHRS and CDR2 YFSETQ. CDR3 loop: CASSSGMGLAGGFGETQYF. The DNA for the CDR3 is TGCGCCAGCAGCTCGGGTATGGGACTAGCGGGAGGGTTTGGAGAGACCCAGTACTTC.